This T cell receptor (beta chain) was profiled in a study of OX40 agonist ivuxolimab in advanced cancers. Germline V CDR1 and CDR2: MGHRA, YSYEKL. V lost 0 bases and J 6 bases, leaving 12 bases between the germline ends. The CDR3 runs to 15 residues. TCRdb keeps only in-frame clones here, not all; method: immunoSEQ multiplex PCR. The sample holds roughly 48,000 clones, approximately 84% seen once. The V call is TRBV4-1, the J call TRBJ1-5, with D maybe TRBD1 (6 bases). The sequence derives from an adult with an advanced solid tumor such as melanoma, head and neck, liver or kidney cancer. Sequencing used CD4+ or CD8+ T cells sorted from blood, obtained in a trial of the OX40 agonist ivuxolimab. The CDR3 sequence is CASSQETGRAQPQHF. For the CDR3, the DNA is TGCGCCAGCAGCCAAGAAACAGGGCGAGCTCAGCCCCAGCATTTT.